This entry describes one T cell receptor (beta chain). These data come from a study of control samples from healthy donors and cancer patients. Germline CDR1 reads ENHRY; CDR2 reads SYGVKD. The length of the CDR3 is 13 residues. The trim removed 9 bases at V and 0 bases at J, leaving 3 bases unmatched. Sequencing was performed with immunoSEQ multiplex PCR; in TCRdb, only in-frame clones are kept and a portion is missing. Among roughly 76,000 clones, more than 85% were seen once, and the ten largest hold over 0.95%. The gene calls are TRBV10-3 and TRBJ2-7; the match to TRBD1 covers 9 bases. This clonotype originated in a middle-aged woman with lung cancer. The sample comprised PBMCs. The CDR3 sequence is CAIRTGDSYEQYF. The CDR3 DNA reads TGTGCCATACGGACAGGGGACTCCTACGAGCAGTACTTC.